Listed below are T cell receptor beta chains from one sample, sequenced in a study of shared clonotypes between healthy human individuals. The protocol was immunoSEQ multiplex PCR, while the TCRdb copy is restricted to in-frame clones and leaves out a portion. The table lists around 650,000 clones, about 96% of them singletons. Sequences were obtained from naive CD8+ T cells sorted from blood. Every receptor here comes from a woman aged 25 to 45 in good health. Each CDR3 is given with its conserved first and last residue. Fields, in order: clone size, D gene, V gene, J gene, CDR3 protein, CDR3 DNA. A D gene is named only where the DNA matches it firmly. Clone size is stated in some rows and not others, as once, few, many or a class when expanded.

>-|-|TRBV6-5|TRBJ2-7
CASSYSVGQTTYEQYF
TGTGCCAGCAGTTACTCTGTTGGCCAGACCACCTACGAGCAGTACTTC
>-|-|TRBV6-6|TRBJ2-3
CASSSSGDTQYF
TGTGCCAGCAGTAGCAGTGGGGATACGCAGTATTTT
>-|TRBD1|TRBV27|TRBJ1-2
CASRPGGAMSYTF
TGTGCCAGCAGACCAGGGGGCGCGATGAGCTACACCTTC
>-|-|TRBV2|TRBJ1-2
CASEEGAGYTF
TGTGCCAGCGAGGAGGGCGCTGGCTACACCTTC
>-|TRBD1|TRBV28|TRBJ2-7
CATRGGSSYEQYF
TGTGCCACCAGAGGGGGCAGCTCCTACGAGCAGTACTTC
>-|-|TRBV2|TRBJ1-1
CASSFNRFPF
TGTGCCAGCAGCTTTAATCGCTTCCCGTTT
>-|-|TRBV9|TRBJ2-7
CASSVGESLEQYF
TGTGCCAGCAGCGTTGGGGAATCGCTGGAGCAGTACTTC
>-|TRBD2|TRBV28|TRBJ2-1
CASSYSPLAGGTYNEQFF
TGTGCCAGCAGTTACTCCCCCCTAGCGGGAGGGACCTACAATGAGCAGTTCTTC
>-|TRBD2|TRBV29-1|TRBJ2-1
CSVDGVAGDVNEQFF
TGCAGCGTTGATGGAGTAGCGGGAGATGTAAATGAGCAGTTCTTC
>-|-|TRBV6-5|TRBJ2-5
CASSYEETSYETQYF
TGTGCCAGCAGTTACGAGGAGACTAGTTATGAGACCCAGTACTTC
>-|TRBD1|TRBV9|TRBJ1-2
CASSGDREGYGYTF
TGTGCCAGCAGCGGGGACAGGGAAGGCTATGGCTACACCTTC
>-|TRBD2|TRBV28|TRBJ2-5
CASSPLAGEPPETQYF
TGTGCCAGCAGTCCCCTAGCGGGAGAGCCCCCTGAGACCCAGTACTTC
>-|-|TRBV19|TRBJ1-2
CASSSWGNGYTF
TGTGCCAGTAGCTCCTGGGGAAATGGCTACACCTTC
>-|-|TRBV29-1|TRBJ2-7
CSVLGAPSIRGLSYEQYF
TGCAGCGTCTTGGGGGCACCTTCCATCCGGGGGCTCTCCTACGAGCAGTACTTC
>-|-|TRBV11-2|TRBJ2-1
CASSFSPEQFF
TGTGCCAGCAGCTTCTCACCTGAGCAGTTCTTC
>-|-|TRBV6-1|TRBJ2-2
CASREGIPGELFF
TGTGCCAGCAGAGAAGGTATTCCCGGGGAGCTGTTTTTT
>-|-|TRBV6-5|TRBJ2-3
CASSYSISATDTQYF
TGTGCCAGCAGTTACTCGATCTCGGCCACAGATACGCAGTATTTT
>-|TRBD2|TRBV4-1|TRBJ2-1
CASSLGLASSYNEQFF
TGCGCCAGCAGCCTGGGACTAGCGAGCTCCTACAATGAGCAGTTCTTC
>-|-|TRBV28|TRBJ1-2
CASSLVGVYGYTF
TGTGCCAGCAGTTTAGTGGGGGTCTATGGCTACACCTTC
>-|TRBD1|TRBV5-1|TRBJ2-2
CASSSGTENTGELFF
TGCGCCAGCAGCTCCGGGACAGAGAACACCGGGGAGCTGTTTTTT
>-|-|TRBV29-1|TRBJ2-3
CSVEDPHHGGTDTQYF
TGCAGCGTTGAAGATCCCCACCACGGAGGCACAGATACGCAGTATTTT
>-|-|TRBV2|TRBJ1-5
CASSEGQIGNQPQHF
TGTGCCAGCAGTGAAGGGCAGATTGGCAATCAGCCCCAGCATTTT
>few|-|TRBV11-2|TRBJ1-5
CASSLSPAWINQPQHF
TGTGCCAGCAGCCTTTCCCCAGCATGGATCAATCAGCCCCAGCATTTT
>few|-|TRBV20-1|TRBJ2-3
CSARETDTQYF
TGCAGTGCTAGAGAGACAGATACGCAGTATTTT